The TCR beta chain described here comes from a study of cytomegalovirus exposure and HLA in healthy donors. Primers included in the PCR were 60 Vbeta and 13 Jbeta primers. Clones were read by immunoSEQ multiplex PCR, and TCRdb kept only the in-frame ones, dropping some. The profile shows about 97,000 clones, roughly 10% of them singletons. Study conclusions and caveats: The authors later linked a missense DCLRE1C variant to TCR beta V- and J-gene trimming. Sequences of the TCR beta chain were said to predict the HLA-A and HLA-B alleles of most subjects accurately. The study designated roughly 150 TCR beta chains cytomegalovirus-associated.

CDR1 and CDR2 (germline): MNHEY, SMNVEV (reference sequence). This CDR3 is 15 amino acids long. Trimming stripped 7 bases from V and 4 bases from J, with 20 bases between. This clone was detected only a few times. Antigen unknown. Sequencing was performed on PBMCs. The chain recombines TRBV27 with TRBJ2-7; TRBD1 might be the D (6 bases). This TCR derives from a man aged 50 to 60 in good health and CMV-seropositive. CDR3 bases: TGTGCCAGCACCCTCCGAAACAGGGATCCGTACGAGCAGTACTTC. Amino acids: CASTLRNRDPYEQYF.